The entry that follows covers one T cell receptor (beta chain) sequence. Its matching antigen is unknown. There are 15 residues in the CDR3. The germline CDR1 and CDR2 sequences are SGHAT and FQNNGV. The V segment lost 7 bases and the J segment 4 bases; nucleotides outside the gene matches: 12. This entry comes from a study of shared clonotypes between healthy human individuals. About the study: CD8 memory received one plate per donor, CD8 naive two, CD4 memory three and CD4 naive three.

The authors ran the assay at deep level. The table came from immunoSEQ multiplex PCR; TCRdb's copy has only in-frame clones and leaves some out. The sample has about 1,800,000 clones, 85% to 95% seen once. Naive CD8 cells were CD45RO-negative, positively selected for CCR7, excluding terminally differentiated effector memory CD45RA+ cells. Whole-study results and caveats: The generation probabilities recorded for non-shared clonotypes fell below those of clonotypes shared by all four donors. Sequencing depth was a factor that was expected to affect clonotype sharing among donors.

The sequenced sample consisted of naive CD8+ T cells sorted from blood. This clonotype was obtained from a young man in good health. V and J are TRBV11-2 and TRBJ2-7; 8 bases match TRBD2. In DNA, the CDR3 is TGTGCCAGCACCACCCTGGGGAGCGGGAGTTACGAGCAGTACTTC. Translation gives CASTTLGSGSYEQYF.